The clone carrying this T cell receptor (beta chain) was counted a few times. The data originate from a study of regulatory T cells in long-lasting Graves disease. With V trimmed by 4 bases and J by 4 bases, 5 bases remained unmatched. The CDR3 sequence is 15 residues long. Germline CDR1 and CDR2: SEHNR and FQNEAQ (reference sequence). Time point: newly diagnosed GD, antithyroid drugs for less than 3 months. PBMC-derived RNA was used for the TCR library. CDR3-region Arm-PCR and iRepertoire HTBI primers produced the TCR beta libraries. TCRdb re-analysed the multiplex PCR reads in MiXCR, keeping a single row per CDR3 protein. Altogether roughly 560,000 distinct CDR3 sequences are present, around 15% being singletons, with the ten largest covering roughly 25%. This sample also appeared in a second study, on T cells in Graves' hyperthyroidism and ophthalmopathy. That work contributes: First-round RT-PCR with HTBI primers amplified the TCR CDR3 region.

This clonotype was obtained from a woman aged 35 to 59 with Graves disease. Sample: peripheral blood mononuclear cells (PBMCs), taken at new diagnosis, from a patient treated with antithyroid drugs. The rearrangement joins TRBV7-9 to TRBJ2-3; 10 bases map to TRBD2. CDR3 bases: TGTGCCAGCAGCTCCGCGGGGACTAGCGCAGATACGCAGTATTTT. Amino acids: CASSSAGTSADTQYF. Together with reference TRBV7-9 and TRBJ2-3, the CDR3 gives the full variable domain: DTGVSQNPRHKITKRGQNVTFRCDPISEHNRLYWYRQTLGQGPEFLTYFQNEAQLEKSRLLSDRFSAERPKGSFSTLEIQRTEQGDSAMYLCASSSAGTSADTQYFGPGTRLTVL.